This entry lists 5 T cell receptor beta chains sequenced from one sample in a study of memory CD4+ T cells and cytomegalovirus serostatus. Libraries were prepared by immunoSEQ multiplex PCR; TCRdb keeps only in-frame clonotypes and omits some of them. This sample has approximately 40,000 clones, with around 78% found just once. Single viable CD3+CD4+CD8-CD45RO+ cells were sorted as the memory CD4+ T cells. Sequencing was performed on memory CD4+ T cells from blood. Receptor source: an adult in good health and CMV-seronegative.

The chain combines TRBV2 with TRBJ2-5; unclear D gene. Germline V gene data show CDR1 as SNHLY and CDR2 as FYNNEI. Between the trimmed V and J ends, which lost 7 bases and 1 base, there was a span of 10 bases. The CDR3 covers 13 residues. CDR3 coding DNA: TGTGCCAGCAATTGGAATGGCCAAGAGACCCAGTACTTC. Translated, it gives CASNWNGQETQYF.

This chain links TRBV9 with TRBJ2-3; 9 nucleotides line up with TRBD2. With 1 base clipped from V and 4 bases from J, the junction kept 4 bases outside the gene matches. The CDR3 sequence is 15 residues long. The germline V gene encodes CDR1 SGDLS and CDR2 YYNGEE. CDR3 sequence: CASSVRGGAADTQYF. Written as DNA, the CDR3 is TGTGCCAGCAGCGTACGCGGGGGGGCCGCAGATACGCAGTATTTT. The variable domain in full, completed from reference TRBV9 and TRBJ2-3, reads DSGVTQTPKHLITATGQRVTLRCSPRSGDLSVYWYQQSLDQGLQFLIQYYNGEERAKGNILERFSAQQFPDLHSELNLSSLELGDSALYFCASSVRGGAADTQYFGPGTRLTVL.

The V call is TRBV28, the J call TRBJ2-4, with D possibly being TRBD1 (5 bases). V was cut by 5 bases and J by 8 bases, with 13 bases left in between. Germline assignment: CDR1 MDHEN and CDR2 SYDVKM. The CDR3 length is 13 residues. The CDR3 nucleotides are TGTGCCAGCAGTGTTGGGCAGGGTGACATTCAGTACTTC. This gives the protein CASSVGQGDIQYF.

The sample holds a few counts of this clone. CDR3 in amino acids: CASSEYISHPRTETQYF. Here the CDR3 DNA reads TGTGCCAGCAGTGAATATATATCACACCCTCGGACGGAGACCCAGTACTTC. The chain has TRBV25-1 and TRBJ2-5, with D uncertain. Germline loops: CDR1 MGHDK, CDR2 SYGVNS. This CDR3 is built from 17 residues. The V and J ends lost 0 bases and 5 bases respectively, with 19 bases between them.

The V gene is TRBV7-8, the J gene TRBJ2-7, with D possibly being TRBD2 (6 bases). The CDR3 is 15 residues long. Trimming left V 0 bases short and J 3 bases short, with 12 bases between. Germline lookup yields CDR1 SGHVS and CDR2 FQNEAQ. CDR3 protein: CASSLASGGYYEQYF. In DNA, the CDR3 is TGTGCCAGCAGCTTAGCAAGCGGAGGGTACTACGAGCAGTACTTC.